A single sample is the source of the 2 T cell receptor beta chains below, sequenced in a study of T cell changes during pregnancy in multiple sclerosis. Assay used: immunoSEQ multiplex PCR; TCRdb lists only in-frame clones, some missing. The sample records just under 95,000 clones, about 92% being singletons. The input for sequencing was peripheral blood, taken in the first trimester of pregnancy. The receptors shown here come from a female donor with multiple sclerosis, enrolled in a pregnancy study.

The genes are TRBV7-3 and TRBJ2-1; TRBD2 agrees at 12 bases. Trimming removed 3 bases from V and 9 bases from J; junction bases left unmatched: 6. The CDR3 runs to 15 residues. Germline values: CDR1 SGHTA, CDR2 FQGTGA. The CDR3 region has the DNA TGTGCCAGCAGCTTGACTAGCGGGAGTCGTAGTGAGCAGTTCTTC. It translates to CASSLTSGSRSEQFF.

This clone has a single count. This chain connects TRBV6-5 to TRBJ2-3, with 8 positions matching TRBD1. Per the germline V gene, CDR1 is MNHEY and CDR2 is SVGAGI. Losses at the gene ends were 6 bases for V and 1 base for J; bases not matched to a gene: 0. CDR3 length equals 13 residues. CDR3: CASRTGGTDTQYF. The CDR3 DNA is TGTGCCAGCAGGACAGGGGGCACAGATACGCAGTATTTT.